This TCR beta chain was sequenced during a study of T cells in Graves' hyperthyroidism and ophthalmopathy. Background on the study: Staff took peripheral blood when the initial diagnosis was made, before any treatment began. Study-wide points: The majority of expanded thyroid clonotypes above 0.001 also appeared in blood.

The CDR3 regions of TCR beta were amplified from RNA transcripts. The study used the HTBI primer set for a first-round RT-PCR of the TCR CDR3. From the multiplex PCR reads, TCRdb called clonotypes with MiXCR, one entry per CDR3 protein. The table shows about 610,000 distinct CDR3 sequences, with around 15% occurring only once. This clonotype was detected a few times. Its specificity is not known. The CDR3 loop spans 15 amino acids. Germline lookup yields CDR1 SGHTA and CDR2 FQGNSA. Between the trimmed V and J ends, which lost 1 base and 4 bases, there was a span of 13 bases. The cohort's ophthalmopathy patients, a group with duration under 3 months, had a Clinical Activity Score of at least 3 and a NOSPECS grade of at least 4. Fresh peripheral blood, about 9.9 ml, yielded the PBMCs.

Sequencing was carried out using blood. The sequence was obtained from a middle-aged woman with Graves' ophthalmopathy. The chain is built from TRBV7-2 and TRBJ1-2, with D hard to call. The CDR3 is CASSLDWTAGYGYTF. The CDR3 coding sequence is TGTGCCAGCAGCTTAGACTGGACGGCCGGCTATGGCTACACCTTC.